This T cell receptor beta chain is from a study of identical twins. General observations from the study: Cross-sectional statistical analysis was relied on for the conclusions, without the same donors being followed. It was out-of-frame TCR alpha sharing in monozygotic twins that models underestimated.

This clonotype came up many times. Its antigen is not identified. The authors used template switching to add a universal primer site and gave cDNA unique molecular identifiers. TCRdb processed the 5' RACE reads anew with MiXCR; each CDR3 protein has one entry. The table has 280,000 or so distinct CDR3 sequences, about 8.3% seen once. The junction had 15 bases not matched to a gene; V was cut back by 5 bases and J by 4 bases. The CDR3 loop spans 17 amino acids. Per the germline V gene, CDR1 is LNHNV and CDR2 is YYDKDF (reference sequence). These same records also appear under a second study, on yellow fever vaccine responses in identical twins.

The chain links TRBV15 to TRBJ2-5; 8 bases are shared with TRBD1. The specimen sequenced was memory (CD45RO+) T cells sorted from blood. This TCR came from a woman between 18 and 29 years old in good health. The CDR3 DNA reads TGTGCCACCAGCTCGGGACGAGGACAGGGAGGATTAGAGACCCAGTACTTC. Its translation: CATSSGRGQGGLETQYF.